This record covers a single TCR beta chain. TCRdb's copy holds only in-frame clones and misses some; the assay was immunoSEQ multiplex PCR. The table lists tens of thousands of clones, around 93% of them singletons, with about 0.6% in the top ten. These data are taken from a study of T cell changes during pregnancy in multiple sclerosis. Sequencing was performed on CD4+ T cells from peripheral blood mononuclear cells, taken after pregnancy. The TCR originated in a female donor with multiple sclerosis, enrolled in a pregnancy study.

In DNA, the CDR3 is TGTGCCAGCTCACCCAGGCCCCGGGGTGAAAAACTGTTTTTT. It specifies CASSPRPRGEKLFF. The chain links TRBV18 to TRBJ1-4; D not resolved. This CDR3 region has 14 residues. Trimming stripped 3 bases from V and 7 bases from J, with 12 bases between. Germline CDR1 reads KGHSH; CDR2 reads LQKENI.